The 6 T cell receptor beta chains below all came from one sample that was sequenced in a study of post-analysis software for immune sequencing data. Whole-study findings and limits: Controls had lower frequencies than patients of about 5 TRBV segments, which included TRBV5-6, TRBV5-1 and TRBV20-1.

The authors incorporated unique molecular identifiers into the TCR beta cDNA libraries. One entry per CDR3 protein, called by TCRdb with MiXCR from the PCR reads. The table lists some 190,000 distinct CDR3 sequences, over 25% of them singletons. Their cognate antigens are unknown. Sequencing used blood. The receptors shown here come from a girl aged 2-17 years with multiple sclerosis.

V is TRBV28 and J is TRBJ1-5; 8 bases match TRBD1. This CDR3 has 13 amino acids. After removal of 6 bases from V and 7 bases from J, the junction contained 5 bases not matched to a gene. Germline loops: CDR1 MDHEN, CDR2 SYDVKM. Here the CDR3 reads CASRQGVGQPQHF. The CDR3 region has the DNA TGTGCCAGCAGACAGGGGGTTGGACAGCCCCAGCATTTT.

This clonotype showed up just a few times. A much bigger clone sits one base away, suggesting this may be a read error. This rearrangement joins TRBV15 to TRBJ1-1, with D uncertain. Trimming left V 11 bases short and J 0 bases short, with 16 bases between. The CDR3 loop spans 14 amino acids. CDR1 is LNHNV and CDR2 is YYDKDF in the germline V gene (reference sequence). This CDR3 reads CAATPRGMNTEAFF. CDR3 bases: TGTGCCGCCACCCCCCGGGGAATGAACACTGAAGCTTTCTTT.

A note on this clonotype: This may come from a read error, since a much larger clone is one base off. This chain links TRBV4-1 with TRBJ2-5; D is undetermined. Germline assignment: CDR1 MGHRA and CDR2 YSYEKL. Trimming pared 0 bases from V and 11 bases from J, leaving 10 bases between. The CDR3 consists of 12 residues. The CDR3 DNA reads as TGCGCCAGCAGCCAAGAAACGAATGAGCAGTACTTC. This translates into CASSQETNEQYF.

This clonotype was recorded only once. At one of its ends the junction is not consistent with the germline gene, which may arise from a read error. The V call is TRBV15, the J call TRBJ2-5; 8 bases match TRBD2. Germline V gives CDR1 LNHNV, CDR2 YYDKDF (reference sequence). The CDR3 loop spans 15 amino acids. The CDR3 sequence: CVTSRDNGRAGEQYF. Written as DNA, the CDR3 is TGTGTCACCAGCAGAGATAACGGGAGGGCAGGGGAGCAGTACTTC.

The chain combines TRBV29-1 with TRBJ1-1; 7 nucleotides line up with TRBD1. The CDR3 length is 12 residues. Per germline, CDR1 SQVTM and CDR2 ANQGSEA. The CDR3 DNA reads as TGCAACGCCGAGGGCAGGGGGACTGAAGCTTTCTTT. It specifies CNAEGRGTEAFF.

About this clonotype itself: A much more abundant neighbour one base away suggests this may be a read error. The J gene is TRBJ2-1, the V gene TRBV15; D tentatively reads TRBD1 or TRBD2 (5 bases each). The CDR3 totals 13 residues. Trimming took 7 bases from V and 6 from J, leaving 13 bases between them. CDR1 and CDR2 (germline): LNHNV, YYDKDF (reference sequence). The CDR3 coding sequence is TGTGCCACCAAATTTGCAGGGAGCAATGAGCAGTTCTTC. Its translation is CATKFAGSNEQFF.